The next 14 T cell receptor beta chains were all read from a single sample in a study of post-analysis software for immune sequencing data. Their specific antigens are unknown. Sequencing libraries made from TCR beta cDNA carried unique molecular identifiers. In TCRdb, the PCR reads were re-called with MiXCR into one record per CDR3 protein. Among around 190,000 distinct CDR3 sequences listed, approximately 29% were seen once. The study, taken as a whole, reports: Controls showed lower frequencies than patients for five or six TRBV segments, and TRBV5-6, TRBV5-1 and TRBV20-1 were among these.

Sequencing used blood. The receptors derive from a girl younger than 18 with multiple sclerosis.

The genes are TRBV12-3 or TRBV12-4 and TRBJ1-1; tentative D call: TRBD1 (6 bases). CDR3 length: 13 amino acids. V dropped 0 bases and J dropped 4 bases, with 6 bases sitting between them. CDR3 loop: CASSLARGTEAFF. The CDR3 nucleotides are TGTGCCAGCAGTTTAGCCAGGGGCACTGAAGCTTTCTTT.

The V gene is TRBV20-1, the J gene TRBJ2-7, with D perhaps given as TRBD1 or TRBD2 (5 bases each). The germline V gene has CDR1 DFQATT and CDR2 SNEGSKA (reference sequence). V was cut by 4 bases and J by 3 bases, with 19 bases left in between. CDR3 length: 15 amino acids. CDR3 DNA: TGCAGTGCTAATCAACCGGGACGAAAGAACTACGAGCAGTACTTC. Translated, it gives CSANQPGRKNYEQYF.

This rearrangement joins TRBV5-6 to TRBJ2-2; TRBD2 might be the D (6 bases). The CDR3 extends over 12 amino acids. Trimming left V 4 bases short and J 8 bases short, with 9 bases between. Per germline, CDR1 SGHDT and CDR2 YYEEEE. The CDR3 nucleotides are TGTGCCAGCAGCCCGGAGGGAGGGGAGCTGTTTTTT. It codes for CASSPEGGELFF.

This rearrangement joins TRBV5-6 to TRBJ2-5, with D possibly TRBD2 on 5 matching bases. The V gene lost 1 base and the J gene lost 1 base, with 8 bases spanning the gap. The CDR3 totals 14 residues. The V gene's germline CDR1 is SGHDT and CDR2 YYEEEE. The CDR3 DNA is TGTGCCAGCAGCTTGCGGCGGGTCCAAGAGACCCAGTACTTC. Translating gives CASSLRRVQETQYF.

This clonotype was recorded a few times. The CDR3 coding sequence is TGTGCCAGCAGCCGGACAGTTCAGACAGATACGCAGTATTTT. This codes for CASSRTVQTDTQYF. The V and J genes are TRBV5-5 and TRBJ2-3; possible D gene TRBD1, 6 bases. The ends were cut back, 4 bases at V and 3 bases at J, with 12 bases in the middle. The CDR3 has 14 residues. CDR1 is SGHKS, CDR2 YYEKEE, per germline (reference sequence).

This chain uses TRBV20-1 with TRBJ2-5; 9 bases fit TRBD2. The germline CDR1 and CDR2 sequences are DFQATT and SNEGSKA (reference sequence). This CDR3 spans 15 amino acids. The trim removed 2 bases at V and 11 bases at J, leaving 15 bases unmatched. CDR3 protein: CSARQGSSGTYGQYF. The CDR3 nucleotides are TGCAGTGCTAGACAGGGTTCTAGCGGGACCTACGGGCAGTACTTC.

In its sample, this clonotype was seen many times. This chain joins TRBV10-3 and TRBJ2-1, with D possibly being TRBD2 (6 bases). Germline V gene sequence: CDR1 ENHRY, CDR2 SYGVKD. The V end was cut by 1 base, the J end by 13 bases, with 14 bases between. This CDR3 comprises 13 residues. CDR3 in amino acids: CAISEFAGTPQFF. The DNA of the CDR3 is TGTGCCATCAGTGAGTTTGCCGGGACTCCACAGTTCTTC.

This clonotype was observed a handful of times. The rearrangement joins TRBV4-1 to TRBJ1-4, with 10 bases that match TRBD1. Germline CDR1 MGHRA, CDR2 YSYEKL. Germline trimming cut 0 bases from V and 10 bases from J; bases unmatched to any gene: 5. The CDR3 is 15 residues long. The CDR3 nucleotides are TGCGCCAGCAGCCAAGATGTGGGACAGGGGCTAAAACTGTTTTTT. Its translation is CASSQDVGQGLKLFF.

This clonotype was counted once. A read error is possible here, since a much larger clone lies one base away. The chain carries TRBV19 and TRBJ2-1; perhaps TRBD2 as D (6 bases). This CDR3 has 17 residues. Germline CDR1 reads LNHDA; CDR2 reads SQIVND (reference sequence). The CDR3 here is CVSSIERRGRRDNEQFF. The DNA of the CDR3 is TGTGTCAGTAGTATAGAGAGGCGGGGCCGTCGGGACAATGAGCAGTTCTTC.

Written as DNA, the CDR3 is TGTGCCAGCAGCTTAGAGGCCAGGACGTACGGCGGCAATGAGCAGTTCTTC. Translating it yields CASSLEARTYGGNEQFF. The V call is TRBV11-3, the J call TRBJ2-1; D gene ambiguous. Trimming cost V 0 bases and J 6 bases, with 18 bases left between them. Looked up from germline, CDR1 is SGHNT and CDR2 is YENEEA. The CDR3 length is 17 residues.

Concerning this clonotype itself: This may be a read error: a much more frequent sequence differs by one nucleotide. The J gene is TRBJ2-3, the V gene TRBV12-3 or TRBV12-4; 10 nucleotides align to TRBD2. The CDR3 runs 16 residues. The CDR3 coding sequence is TGTGCCAGCAGTTTACGCCTAGCGGGGGTAACAGATGCGCAGTATTTT. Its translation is CASSLRLAGVTDAQYF.

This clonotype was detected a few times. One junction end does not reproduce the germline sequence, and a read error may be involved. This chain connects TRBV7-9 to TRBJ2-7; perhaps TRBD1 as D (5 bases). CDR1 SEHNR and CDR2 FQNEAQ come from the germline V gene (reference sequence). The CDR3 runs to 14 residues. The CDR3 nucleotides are TGTGCCAGCAACTTAGAGGCGACAGCCTACGAGCAGTACTTC. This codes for CASNLEATAYEQYF.

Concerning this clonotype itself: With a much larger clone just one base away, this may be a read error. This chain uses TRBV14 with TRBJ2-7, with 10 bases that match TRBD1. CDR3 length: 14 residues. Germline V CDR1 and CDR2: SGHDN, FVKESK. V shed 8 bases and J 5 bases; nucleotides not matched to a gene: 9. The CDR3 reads CASSKGQGHHEQYF. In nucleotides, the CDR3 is TGTGCCAGCTCCAAGGGACAGGGGCACCACGAGCAGTACTTC.

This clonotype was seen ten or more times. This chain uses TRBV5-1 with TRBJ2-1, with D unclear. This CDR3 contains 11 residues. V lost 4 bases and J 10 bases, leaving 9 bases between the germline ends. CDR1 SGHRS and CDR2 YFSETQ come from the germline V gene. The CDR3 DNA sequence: TGCGCCAGCAGCAGCTTCAGGGAGCAGTTCTTC. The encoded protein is CASSSFREQFF. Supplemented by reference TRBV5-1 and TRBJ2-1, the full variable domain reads KAGVTQTPRYLIKTRGQQVTLSCSPISGHRSVSWYQQTPGQGLQFLFEYFSETQRNKGNFPGRFSGRQFSNSRSEMNVSTLELGDSALYLCASSSFREQFFGPGTRLTVL.